This TCR beta chain was captured in a study of T cell clones after liver transplantation. Overall study: A pre-transplant mixed lymphocyte reaction with TCRbeta sequencing defined graft-donor-reactive clones followed in post-transplant blood. HCV positivity affected three of eight recipients; the rest lacked autoimmune or viral indications.

Data came from immunoSEQ multiplex PCR; TCRdb stores just in-frame clones and leaves some out. The sample yields approximately 19,000 clones, 75% to 85% seen once. This clone turned up a few times. The antigen is undetermined. Germline loops: CDR1 PRHDT, CDR2 FYEKMQ (reference sequence). The CDR3 consists of 12 residues. V dropped 5 bases and J dropped 6 bases, with 11 bases sitting between them. General study findings and limits: Donor-reactive sequences fell more than third party-reactive ones, suggesting partial deletion. In a couple of subjects, few donor cells limited the measurable donor-reactive repertoire.

This sequence originates from a human patient who received a liver transplant. Some T cells may trace back to the graft donor. The source material was CD8+ T cells from blood, sampled around 50 months after liver transplant. The chain links TRBV13 to TRBJ2-7; D not certain. DNA of the CDR3: TGTGCCAGCAGCACCGACCCTCTCGAGCAGTACTTC. Encoded protein: CASSTDPLEQYF. Full variable domain (rest looked up from reference TRBV13 and TRBJ2-7): AAGVIQSPRHLIKEKRETATLKCYPIPRHDTVYWYQQGPGQDPQFLISFYEKMQSDKGSIPDRFSAQQFSDYHSELNMSSLELGDSALYFCASSTDPLEQYFGPGTRLTVT.